This entry features one TCR beta chain sequence. Its antigen is unknown. Reprocessing the 5' RACE reads, TCRdb reports a single entry for every CDR3 protein and omits DNA. The sample totals 150,000 to 200,000 distinct CDR3 sequences. CDR1 and CDR2 (germline): DFQATT, SNEGSKA (reference sequence). The CDR3 is 13 residues long. This sample is part of a study of monozygotic twins with inflammatory bowel disease. Broader study findings: Twin pairs that were concordant did not differ from discordant pairs in repertoire similarity, possibly from limited power.

The TCR sequence derives from a human donor with ulcerative colitis or Crohn's disease, or a healthy co-twin of an affected twin (not recorded which). The sequenced sample consisted of blood. V usage is TRBV20-1 and J usage is TRBJ2-7; as DNA is missing, the TRBD1 call by TCRdb cannot be tested. CDR3 protein: CSASRGGRYEQYF.